A single sample gave rise to the 17 T cell receptor beta chains below, sequenced in a study of T cell responses to AZD1222 COVID-19 vaccine. The repertoire was sequenced with immunoSEQ multiplex PCR; TCRdb's copy has only in-frame clones and lacks some. Here the sample spans approximately 150,000 clones, roughly 92% being singletons. This specimen was peripheral blood, taken 28 days after the second AZD1222 dose. Receptors were obtained from an adult who received the AZD1222 COVID-19 vaccine.

The chain joins TRBV7-2 to TRBJ1-1; TRBD1 matches 7 bases. Germline loops: CDR1 SGHTA, CDR2 FQGNSA. This CDR3 contains 13 residues. The junction had 4 bases not matched to a gene; V was cut back by 4 bases and J by 5 bases. CDR3 amino acids: CASSSRQGTEAFF. CDR3 nucleotides: TGTGCCAGCAGCTCGCGACAGGGTACTGAAGCTTTCTTT.

V is TRBV6-5 and J is TRBJ2-3; D unresolved. CDR3 length equals 13 residues. The germline V gene encodes CDR1 MNHEY and CDR2 SVGAGI. V lost 4 bases and J 4 bases, leaving 9 bases between the germline ends. CDR3: CASSFQQADTQYF. The CDR3 nucleotides read TGTGCCAGCAGTTTCCAGCAGGCAGATACGCAGTATTTT.

The chain is built from TRBV19 and TRBJ1-2; perhaps TRBD1 as D (6 bases). V was cut by 1 base and J by 7 bases, with 16 bases left in between. Germline V CDR1 and CDR2: LNHDA, SQIVND (reference sequence). This CDR3 has 15 amino acids. The CDR3 DNA reads as TGTGCCAGTAGTATAGGTACAGGGACGGATCTTGGCTACACCTTC. Amino acid sequence: CASSIGTGTDLGYTF.

The chain uses TRBV5-6 and TRBJ1-1; D ambiguous. The CDR3 has 13 amino acids. Germline V CDR1 and CDR2: SGHDT, YYEEEE. The V gene lost 2 bases and the J gene lost 5 bases, with 10 bases spanning the gap. DNA of the CDR3: TGTGCCAGCAGCTTTGGCGACTCGACTGAAGCTTTCTTT. Translating it yields CASSFGDSTEAFF. Drawing the rest from reference TRBV5-6 and TRBJ1-1, the complete variable domain is DAGVTQSPTHLIKTRGQQVTLRCSPKSGHDTVSWYQQALGQGPQFIFQYYEEEERQRGNFPDRFSGHQFPNYSSELNVNALLLGDSALYLCASSFGDSTEAFFGQGTRLTVV.

The J gene is TRBJ2-5, the V gene TRBV6-5; a weak D match, TRBD2 (5 bases). V was pared by 8 bases and J by 2 bases, with 15 bases between. The CDR3 covers 14 residues. CDR1 and CDR2 (germline): MNHEY, SVGAGI. CDR3 in amino acids: CASRSRAGQETQYF. CDR3 DNA: TGTGCCAGCCGATCGAGGGCCGGGCAAGAGACCCAGTACTTC.

The gene calls are TRBV2 and TRBJ1-3; D is uncertain. CDR3 length: 15 amino acids. CDR1 and CDR2 (germline): SNHLY, FYNNEI. V was trimmed by 4 bases and J by 0 bases, leaving 10 bases between them. The CDR3 DNA sequence: TGTGCCAGCAGTGCTGGACCTGGCTCTGGAAACACCATATATTTT. This translates into CASSAGPGSGNTIYF. Using reference TRBV2 and TRBJ1-3 for the parts outside the CDR3, the full variable domain is EPEVTQTPSHQVTQMGQEVILRCVPISNHLYFYWYRQILGQKVEFLVSFYNNEISEKSEIFDDQFSVERPDGSNFTLKIRSTKLEDSAMYFCASSAGPGSGNTIYFGEGSWLTVV.

The chain links TRBV7-2 to TRBJ1-2; D is undetermined. The CDR3 covers 13 residues. Germline V CDR1 and CDR2: SGHTA, FQGNSA. Trimming removed 6 bases from V and 2 bases from J, with 10 bases in between. CDR3 amino acids: CASSAAGNYGYTF. Here the CDR3 DNA reads TGTGCCAGCAGTGCAGCGGGCAACTATGGCTACACCTTC.

In this sample, this clone turned up a few times. V gene TRBV5-1 combines with J gene TRBJ1-6, with 8 bases matching TRBD1. The V gene end was trimmed by 1 base and the J gene end by 10 bases; junction bases not matched to a gene: 4. Germline V gene sequence: CDR1 SGHRS, CDR2 YFSETQ. The CDR3 totals 14 residues. The CDR3 DNA follows: TGCGCCAGCAGCTTGACAGGGGGTTGGTCACCCCTCCACTTT. Translating gives CASSLTGGWSPLHF.

This chain links TRBV27 with TRBJ1-5; no clear D. Trimming stripped 5 bases from V and 3 bases from J, with 8 bases between. The CDR3 length is 13 residues. CDR1 MNHEY and CDR2 SMNVEV come from the germline V gene (reference sequence). As DNA, the CDR3 is TGTGCCAGCAGTCGGGCATTCAATCAGCCCCAGCATTTT. It codes for CASSRAFNQPQHF.

The genes are TRBV5-1 and TRBJ1-3, with D possibly being TRBD1 (5 bases). Germline CDR1 SGHRS, CDR2 YFSETQ. CDR3 length: 14 amino acids. The V end was cut by 6 bases, the J end by 1 base, with 11 bases between. This CDR3 is CASTREGSGNTIYF. The CDR3 DNA is TGCGCCAGCACCCGAGAGGGGTCTGGAAACACCATATATTTT.

The genes are TRBV7-2 and TRBJ1-2, with TRBD1 as a possible D gene (5 bases). The CDR3 is made up of 15 amino acids. Germline V gene lookup returns CDR1 SGHTA and CDR2 FQGNSA. V gave up 2 bases and J gave up 8 bases, with 18 bases separating them. The DNA of the CDR3 is TGTGCCAGCAGCTTAAGTGCCACAGCAAGGGGCGGCTACACCTTC. Residues: CASSLSATARGGYTF.

The CDR3 DNA sequence: TGCGCCAGCAGTGACCCTCTAATGACAGGGCGAACCTATTCGAACACCGGGGAGCTGTTTTTT. Amino acid sequence: CASSDPLMTGRTYSNTGELFF. The gene calls are TRBV10-1 and TRBJ2-2; TRBD1 matches 7 bases. CDR3 length equals 21 residues. From germline, CDR1 is WNHNN and CDR2 SYGVQD (reference sequence). The trim removed 3 bases at V and 0 bases at J, leaving 19 bases unmatched.

The chain couples TRBV19 to TRBJ2-3; 7 positions agree with TRBD2. V dropped 7 bases and J dropped 2; count of bases not matched to a gene: 12. This CDR3 region has 16 residues. The V gene's germline CDR1 is LNHDA and CDR2 SQIVND (reference sequence). The CDR3 coding sequence is TGTGCCAGTACCCCCCTGGCGGGGGACCTCACAGATACGCAGTATTTT. This codes for CASTPLAGDLTDTQYF.

The V gene is TRBV27, the J gene TRBJ2-3, with 8 positions matching TRBD2. Germline V gene lookup returns CDR1 MNHEY and CDR2 SMNVEV (reference sequence). The J segment lost 5 bases and the V segment lost 5 bases, leaving 9 bases of the junction unmatched. This CDR3 region has 15 residues. The CDR3 nucleotides read TGTGCCAGCAGTACGGGGGGGCCCCCCGGAGATACGCAGTATTTT. Amino acids: CASSTGGPPGDTQYF.

This clone has only a few counts. In DNA, the CDR3 is TGTGCCAGCAGCTTAGACGGACGAAGCAATCAGCCCCAGCATTTT. It yields the protein CASSLDGRSNQPQHF. V usage is TRBV11-2 and J usage is TRBJ1-5; D unclear. The germline V gene has CDR1 SGHAT and CDR2 FQNNGV. V was pared by 0 bases and J by 1 base, with 7 bases between. CDR3 length equals 15 residues.

J is TRBJ2-1 and V is TRBV4-1, with D tentatively TRBD2 (6 bases). CDR3 length equals 15 residues. The germline V gene encodes CDR1 MGHRA and CDR2 YSYEKL. V gave up 1 base and J gave up 2 bases, with 9 bases separating them. The CDR3 nucleotides read TGCGCCAGCAGCCAAGTAGCGGAGCCCTACAATGAGCAGTTCTTC. Amino acids: CASSQVAEPYNEQFF.

The rearrangement joins TRBV7-2 to TRBJ1-3, with a possible D match to TRBD1 (5 bases). The length of the CDR3 is 16 residues. Trimming stripped 1 base from V and 3 bases from J, with 13 bases between. From germline, CDR1 is SGHTA and CDR2 FQGNSA. DNA of the CDR3: TGTGCCAGCAGCTTAGGGGGCGGACTGATTGGAAACACCATATATTTT. Protein: CASSLGGGLIGNTIYF.